This passage covers 24 T cell receptor beta chains from one sample sequenced in a study of T cell responses to AZD1222 COVID-19 vaccine. This table comes from immunoSEQ multiplex PCR, and its TCRdb copy is limited to in-frame clones, with some not included. The sample lists some 130,000 clones, 85% to 95% occurring once. The sequences come from peripheral blood, collected 28 days after the second AZD1222 dose. The receptors shown here come from an adult who received the AZD1222 COVID-19 vaccine.

The V gene is TRBV6-5, the J gene TRBJ1-3; D is undetermined. Per the germline V gene, CDR1 is MNHEY and CDR2 is SVGAGI. V lost 5 bases to trimming and J lost 0 bases, with 11 bases between them. There are 15 residues in the CDR3. The CDR3 loop is CASSPGRSSGNTIYF. CDR3 in DNA: TGTGCCAGCAGTCCCGGTCGCTCCTCTGGAAACACCATATATTTT.

V and J are TRBV7-8 and TRBJ1-5, with TRBD1 matching over 7 bases. The V and J ends lost 3 bases and 2 bases, in that order; junction bases with no gene match: 4. Germline lookup yields CDR1 SGHVS and CDR2 FQNEAQ. The CDR3 covers 15 residues. The CDR3 is CASSFGTAGNQPQHF. DNA for the CDR3: TGTGCCAGCAGCTTCGGGACAGCGGGCAATCAGCCCCAGCATTTT.

This sequence joins TRBV10-3 and TRBJ2-1, with TRBD2 matching over 7 bases. Trimming at V came to 7 bases and at J to 8 bases, leaving 14 bases not matched to a gene. The V gene's germline CDR1 is ENHRY and CDR2 SYGVKD. The CDR3 contains 15 residues. CDR3 sequence (DNA): TGTGCCATCAAAGGGGAGGGGATACGTGGCTATGAGCAGTTCTTC. Translation gives CAIKGEGIRGYEQFF.

Comment on this clone: Other DNA sequences within the sample encode an identical CDR3. The V call is TRBV2, the J call TRBJ2-7; D possibly uses TRBD1 or TRBD2 (5 bases each). There are 12 residues in the CDR3. Trimming took 6 bases from V and 2 from J, leaving 8 bases between them. The germline CDR1 and CDR2 sequences are SNHLY and FYNNEI. The CDR3: CASSRGAYEQYF. For the CDR3, the DNA is TGTGCCAGCAGCCGGGGCGCCTACGAGCAGTACTTC.

The CDR3 DNA reads as TGTGCCTGGACACGTGCGTCTTGGAACACCGGGGAGCTGTTTTTT. It codes for CAWTRASWNTGELFF. The chain combines TRBV30 with TRBJ2-2; D is undetermined. This CDR3 is built from 15 residues. Trimming took 4 bases from V and 1 from J, leaving 13 bases between them. Germline values: CDR1 GTSNPN, CDR2 SVGIG (reference sequence).

The chain has TRBV5-1 and TRBJ1-6; D unresolved. V lost 0 bases and J 0 bases, leaving 7 bases between the germline ends. CDR3 size: 16 residues. Germline V CDR1 and CDR2: SGHRS, YFSETQ. CDR3 loop: CASSLVGSSYNSPLHF. DNA for the CDR3: TGCGCCAGCAGCTTGGTGGGGAGCTCCTATAATTCACCCCTCCACTTT.

The table lists this clone with a few counts. The CDR3 spells CSASASSHYEQYF. CDR3 in DNA: TGCAGTGCTAGTGCTAGTTCCCACTACGAGCAGTACTTC. This chain connects TRBV20-1 to TRBJ2-7, with no clear D. With 3 bases removed from V and 3 bases from J, the gap between germline ends came to 12 bases. The CDR3 is 13 residues long. Germline V CDR1 and CDR2: DFQATT, SNEGSKA (reference sequence).

The genes are TRBV4-1 and TRBJ1-1, with D maybe TRBD1 (5 bases). The germline gives CDR1 MGHRA, CDR2 YSYEKL. Trimming took 4 bases from V and 7 from J, leaving 19 bases between them. The CDR3 sequence is 15 residues long. The CDR3 loop reads CASSPPPGRPHEAFF. The CDR3 DNA reads as TGCGCCAGCAGCCCACCCCCGGGACGGCCTCATGAAGCTTTCTTT.

The chain has TRBV3-1 (or the pseudogene TRBV3-2) and TRBJ2-7; D may correspond to TRBD1 or TRBD2 (5 bases each). There are 13 residues in the CDR3. V was pared by 5 bases and J by 2 bases, with 10 bases between. Germline V gene data show CDR1 as LGHDT and CDR2 as YNNKEL (reference sequence). Here the CDR3 reads CASSYRGPYEQYF. The CDR3 nucleotides read TGTGCCAGCAGCTATCGGGGCCCCTACGAGCAGTACTTC.

The V gene is TRBV6-5, the J gene TRBJ1-6; a weak D match, TRBD1 (5 bases). The V and J ends lost 6 bases and 6 bases respectively, with 9 bases between them. Germline V lookup: CDR1 MNHEY, CDR2 SVGAGI. The CDR3 has 13 residues. CDR3 sequence: CASRQTANSPLHF. The CDR3, as DNA: TGTGCCAGCAGACAGACAGCTAATTCACCCCTCCACTTT.

The V and J genes are TRBV5-1 and TRBJ1-4; 7 bases line up with TRBD1. V trimming: 3 bases; J trimming: 1 base; junction bases outside the gene matches: 3. CDR3 length: 15 residues. The germline gives CDR1 SGHRS, CDR2 YFSETQ. The CDR3 DNA reads as TGCGCCAGCAGCTACCGACAGGGAACTAATGAAAAACTGTTTTTT. It specifies CASSYRQGTNEKLFF. Full variable domain (rest looked up from reference TRBV5-1 and TRBJ1-4): KAGVTQTPRYLIKTRGQQVTLSCSPISGHRSVSWYQQTPGQGLQFLFEYFSETQRNKGNFPGRFSGRQFSNSRSEMNVSTLELGDSALYLCASSYRQGTNEKLFFGSGTQLSVL.

This CDR3 is CASSYPWRTDEQFF. Here the CDR3 DNA reads TGTGCCAGCAGTTATCCATGGAGAACCGATGAGCAGTTCTTC. The chain recombines TRBV28 with TRBJ2-1; D is ambiguous. Germline V gene lookup returns CDR1 MDHEN and CDR2 SYDVKM. Trimming took 4 bases from V and 8 from J, leaving 15 bases between them. The length of the CDR3 is 14 residues.

The V gene is TRBV5-4, the J gene TRBJ1-2; D is unclear. The CDR3 spans 12 residues. Trimming pared 1 base from V and 4 bases from J, leaving 5 bases between. Germline V CDR1 and CDR2: SGHNT, YYREEE (reference sequence). CDR3 nucleotide sequence: TGTGCCAGCAGCTTGTGGGCCTATGGCTACACCTTC. Protein product: CASSLWAYGYTF.

Relative to its sample, this clone is medium-sized. The V gene is TRBV6-4, the J gene TRBJ2-3, with TRBD2 matching over 13 bases. The CDR3 is 15 amino acids. V lost 2 bases and J lost 4; bases outside the gene matches: 0. Germline loops: CDR1 MRHNA, CDR2 SNTAGT. The CDR3 loop reads CASSDGTSGADTQYF. In DNA form, the CDR3 reads TGTGCCAGCAGTGACGGGACTAGCGGGGCAGATACGCAGTATTTT.

V usage is TRBV7-8 and J usage is TRBJ1-5; D gene uncertain. The germline gives CDR1 SGHVS, CDR2 FQNEAQ. The CDR3 consists of 13 residues. V dropped 5 bases and J dropped 7 bases, with 12 bases sitting between them. The CDR3 DNA sequence: TGTGCCAGCAGCCGAGACATTCTGCAGCCCCAGCATTTT. Translating it yields CASSRDILQPQHF.

The genes are TRBV5-1 and TRBJ2-7; 9 nucleotides match TRBD1. Losses at the gene ends were 0 bases for V and 0 bases for J; bases not matched to a gene: 4. Germline CDR1 SGHRS, CDR2 YFSETQ. The CDR3 has 16 residues. CDR3 protein: CASSLAGTGFSYEQYF. In DNA, the CDR3 is TGCGCCAGCAGCTTGGCCGGGACAGGGTTCTCCTACGAGCAGTACTTC.

The V and J genes are TRBV30 and TRBJ1-5; perhaps TRBD1 as D (5 bases). There are 14 residues in the CDR3. Germline-derived CDR1 and CDR2 are GTSNPN and SVGIG (reference sequence). V gave up 4 bases and J gave up 6 bases, with 16 bases separating them. The CDR3 DNA reads TGTGCCTGGACTCCAGGGCAATGGGGTCAGCCCCAGCATTTT. It encodes CAWTPGQWGQPQHF.

In this sample, this clone turned up a few times. Distinct nucleotide sequences in the sample also encode this CDR3. The chain is built from TRBV4-1 and TRBJ1-4, with no clear D. The CDR3 runs 15 residues. Per germline, CDR1 MGHRA and CDR2 YSYEKL. The germline V and J ends were trimmed by 2 bases and 5 bases, with 12 bases remaining between them. The CDR3 DNA is TGCGCCAGCAGCCAATTTAACAGAGCAAATGAAAAACTGTTTTTT. Protein sequence: CASSQFNRANEKLFF.

This rearrangement joins TRBV10-3 to TRBJ2-1; TRBD1 matches 7 bases. V was clipped by 6 bases and J by 5 bases; unmatched bases: 1. The CDR3 is made up of 12 amino acids. CDR1 is ENHRY, CDR2 SYGVKD, per germline. The CDR3 reads CAIRGQNNEQFF. CDR3 nucleotides: TGTGCCATCAGGGGACAGAACAATGAGCAGTTCTTC.

This clone was seen only a few times. The chain has TRBV6-1 and TRBJ1-5; D gene uncertain. Between the trimmed V and J ends, which lost 2 bases and 1 base, there was a span of 9 bases. The CDR3 has 15 residues. The germline gives CDR1 MNHNS, CDR2 SASEGT. The CDR3 DNA follows: TGTGCCAGCAGTGAATGGATACTGAGCAATCAGCCCCAGCATTTT. Translating it yields CASSEWILSNQPQHF.

This chain joins TRBV28 and TRBJ1-1; D is unresolved. The V gene lost 7 bases and the J gene lost 0 bases, with 15 bases spanning the gap. Germline values: CDR1 MDHEN, CDR2 SYDVKM. The CDR3 covers 15 residues. Here the CDR3 reads CASTVGRAVNTEAFF. Written as DNA, the CDR3 is TGTGCCAGCACCGTAGGACGGGCAGTGAACACTGAAGCTTTCTTT.

The gene calls are TRBV11-3 and TRBJ1-4; no firm D call. The CDR3 is 11 residues long. In germline, CDR1 is SGHNT, CDR2 YENEEA. Between the trimmed V and J ends, which lost 4 bases and 7 bases, there was a span of 4 bases. CDR3 amino acids: CASSSSEKLFF. The CDR3 nucleotides are TGTGCCAGCAGCTCTAGTGAAAAACTGTTTTTT.

The rearrangement uses TRBV7-2 and TRBJ1-2, with 7 bases that match TRBD1. This CDR3 is 15 amino acids long. The junction had 6 bases not matched to a gene; V was cut back by 2 bases and J by 3 bases. The V gene's germline CDR1 is SGHTA and CDR2 FQGNSA. The CDR3 DNA reads TGTGCCAGCAGCTTATCCACGACAGGGCACTATGGCTACACCTTC. It specifies CASSLSTTGHYGYTF.

The V and J genes are TRBV11-2 and TRBJ1-1; D gene unclear. Trimming shortened V by 5 bases and J by 2 bases, and 12 bases separated the two germline ends. Germline values: CDR1 SGHAT, CDR2 FQNNGV. This CDR3 region has 14 residues. CDR3 in amino acids: CASSRPTLNTEAFF. The CDR3 DNA follows: TGTGCCAGCAGCCGTCCTACACTCAACACTGAAGCTTTCTTT. Complete variable domain (other parts from reference TRBV11-2 and TRBJ1-1): EAGVAQSPRYKIIEKRQSVAFWCNPISGHATLYWYQQILGQGPKLLIQFQNNGVVDDSQLPKDRFSAERLKGVDSTLKIQPAKLEDSAVYLCASSRPTLNTEAFFGQGTRLTVV.